This T cell receptor (beta chain) came from a study of shared clonotypes between healthy human individuals. About the research overall: The donor pool was made up of two women and three men aged 18 to 49.

In the case of this clone: Its antigen is undetermined.

The study, taken as a whole, reports: The expectation was that sequencing depth would affect clonotype sharing among donors. Donors were few, which limited the genetic and exposure-history diversity represented.

In the original processing: From ImmunoSEQ came sequences covering only the junction and carrying no quality scores, so filtering differed. Assay used: immunoSEQ multiplex PCR; TCRdb lists only in-frame clones, some missing. V and J calls and clone size are as listed in that table; D and trimming were resolved from the DNA. The sample lists about 2.1 million clones; about 94% were seen once. CD45RO-negative, CCR7-selected cells formed the naive CD8 fraction, which excluded terminally differentiated effector memory CD45RA+ cells. The germline V gene has CDR1 SGHNT and CDR2 YYREEE (reference sequence). CDR3 length: 14 residues. V was pared by 6 bases and J by 1 base, with 13 bases between.

The material sequenced was naive CD8+ T cells from PBMCs. V usage is TRBV5-4 and J usage is TRBJ1-1; D gene unclear. The source of this sequence is a man between 18 and 29 years old in good health. Some clones in this sample may be carry-over from other donors' samples. As DNA, the CDR3 is TGTGCCAGCACCAGCACCGCGGGGAACACTGAAGCTTTCTTT. Its protein is CASTSTAGNTEAFF.